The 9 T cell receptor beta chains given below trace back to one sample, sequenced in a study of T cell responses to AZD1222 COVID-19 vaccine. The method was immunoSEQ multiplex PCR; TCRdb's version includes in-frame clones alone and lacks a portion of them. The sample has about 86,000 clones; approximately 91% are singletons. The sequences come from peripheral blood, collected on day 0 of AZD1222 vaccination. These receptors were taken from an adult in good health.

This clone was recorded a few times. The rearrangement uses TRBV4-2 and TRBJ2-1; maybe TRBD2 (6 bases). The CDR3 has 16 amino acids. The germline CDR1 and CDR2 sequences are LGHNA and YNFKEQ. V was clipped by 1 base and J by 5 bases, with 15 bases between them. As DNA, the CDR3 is TGTGCCAGCAGCCAAGGAAGGAGCGGGCAGAACAATGAGCAGTTCTTC. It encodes CASSQGRSGQNNEQFF.

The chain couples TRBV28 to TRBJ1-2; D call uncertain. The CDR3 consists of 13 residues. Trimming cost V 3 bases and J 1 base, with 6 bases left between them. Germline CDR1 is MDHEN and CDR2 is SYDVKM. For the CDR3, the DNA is TGTGCCAGCAGTTTGAGGCATAACTATGGCTACACCTTC. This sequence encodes CASSLRHNYGYTF.

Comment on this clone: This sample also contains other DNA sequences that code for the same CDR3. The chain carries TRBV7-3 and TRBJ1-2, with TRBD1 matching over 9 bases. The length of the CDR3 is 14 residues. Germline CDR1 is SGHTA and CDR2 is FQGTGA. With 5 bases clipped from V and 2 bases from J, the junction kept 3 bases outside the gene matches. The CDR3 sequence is CASSPGQGNYGYTF. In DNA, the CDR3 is TGTGCCAGCAGCCCCGGACAGGGGAACTATGGCTACACCTTC.

The CDR3, as DNA: TGTGCCAGTAGCCGGACAACCTTCTATGGCTACACCTTC. Protein: CASSRTTFYGYTF. The rearrangement uses TRBV19 and TRBJ1-2, with D tentatively TRBD1 (5 bases). The CDR3 runs 13 residues. Germline values: CDR1 LNHDA, CDR2 SQIVND (reference sequence). V was trimmed by 6 bases and J by 4 bases, leaving 12 bases between them. The full variable domain, rest sourced from reference TRBV19 and TRBJ1-2, is DGGITQSPKYLFRKEGQNVTLSCEQNLNHDAMYWYRQDPGQGLRLIYYSQIVNDFQKGDIAEGYSVSREKKESFPLTVTSAQKNPTAFYLCASSRTTFYGYTFGSGTRLTVV.

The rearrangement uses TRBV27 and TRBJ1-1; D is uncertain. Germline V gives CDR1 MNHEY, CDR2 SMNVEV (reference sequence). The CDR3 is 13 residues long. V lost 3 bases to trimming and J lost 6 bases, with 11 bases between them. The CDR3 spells CASSFGPRAEAFF. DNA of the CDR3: TGTGCCAGCAGTTTTGGGCCGAGGGCTGAAGCTTTCTTT.

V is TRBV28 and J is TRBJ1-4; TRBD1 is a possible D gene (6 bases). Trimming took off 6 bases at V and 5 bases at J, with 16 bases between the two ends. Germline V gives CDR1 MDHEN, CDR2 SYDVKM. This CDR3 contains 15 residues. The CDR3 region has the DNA TGTGCCAGCAGCCCCCGGGGGCACCGGAATGAAAAACTGTTTTTT. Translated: CASSPRGHRNEKLFF.

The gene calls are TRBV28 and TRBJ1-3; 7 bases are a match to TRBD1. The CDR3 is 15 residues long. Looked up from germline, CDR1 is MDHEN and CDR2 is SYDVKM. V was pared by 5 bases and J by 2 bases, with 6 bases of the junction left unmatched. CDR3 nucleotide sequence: TGTGCCAGCAGTAGAGACAGGGTGGCTGGAAACACCATATATTTT. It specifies CASSRDRVAGNTIYF. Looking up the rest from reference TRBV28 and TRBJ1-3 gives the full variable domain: DVKVTQSSRYLVKRTGEKVFLECVQDMDHENMFWYRQDPGLGLRLIYFSYDVKMKEKGDIPEGYSVSREKKERFSLILESASTNQTSMYLCASSRDRVAGNTIYFGEGSWLTVV.

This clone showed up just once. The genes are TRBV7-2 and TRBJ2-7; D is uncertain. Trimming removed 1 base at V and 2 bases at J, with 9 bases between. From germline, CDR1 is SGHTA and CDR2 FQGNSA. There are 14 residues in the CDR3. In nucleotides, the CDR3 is TGTGCCAGCAGCTTAGGGGTCAGACCCTACGAGCAGTACTTC. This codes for CASSLGVRPYEQYF.

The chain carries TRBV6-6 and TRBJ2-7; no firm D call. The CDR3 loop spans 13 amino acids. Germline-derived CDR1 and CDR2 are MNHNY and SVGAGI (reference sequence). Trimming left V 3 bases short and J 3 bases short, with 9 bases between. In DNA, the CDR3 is TGTGCCAGCAGTTATCTCTTGAACTACGAGCAGTACTTC. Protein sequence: CASSYLLNYEQYF.